This T cell receptor beta chain was sequenced during a study of T cells in women clearing cervical HPV infection (dated by TCRdb to the late 2010s). In the study overall: The cases were under 30 women with histologically confirmed HPV16-related CIN3 or worse, and 2 of these cases were invasive cancers. Controls were approximately 25 women whose single incident HPV16 infection cleared within 12 months without precancer or cancer developing. Case blood was taken at the visit when the lesion was first identified, whereas control blood was taken when infection was no longer detected. Among cases, blood sampling came a median of nearly 150 days after lesion detection, with an interquartile range of roughly 90 to 230 days. Since only a few of the women had HLA typing available, the possibility that HLA type was acting as a confounder could not be ruled out. This exploratory proof-of-principle case-control study, nested within the Guanacaste HPV Natural History Study in Costa Rica, compared TCR repertoires among women with different cervical HPV16 outcomes. Cases and controls were matched on age within five years and on year of sample collection. A median age of about 30 years was observed in cases versus 38 to 40 in controls, and no significant differences in baseline characteristics were found. In the parent cohort, some 9,900 women aged 18 or older were enrolled in Guanacaste, Costa Rica, during about 1993 to 1994 and then followed for six to eight years. Five blinded duplicates per group were added as quality controls, giving some 60 samples: 50 or so participants and 10 replicates.

Every participant had a single incident cervical HPV16 infection, and women with prevalent HPV16 infections were excluded. Cervical HPV DNA was detected by MY09/MY11 PCR and genotyped by dot-blot hybridization. Roughly 15 mL of heparinized blood were centrifuged, and the buffy coat was split into aliquots, frozen at -30 degrees C, and then kept at -80 degrees C. Genomic DNA was extracted from buffy coat specimens using QIAGEN kits. TCR beta CDR3 regions were amplified by multiplex PCR from an average of 1200 ng genomic DNA per sample using the immunoSEQ assay. Primer bias was corrected in the assay by using a complete synthetic TCR repertoire to establish an amplification baseline. The amplicons were sequenced using the Illumina platform. In the source study's methods: Sequence errors were corrected by clustering with frequency ratios and a modified nearest-neighbor algorithm, and the sequences were then analyzed in the immunoSEQ Analyzer using IMGT gene definitions. At each rarefaction depth, TCR richness and evenness were averaged across 20 rarefaction repeats, and samples with fewer sequences than that depth were excluded. V, D and J gene relative abundances were compared between groups with Wilcoxon rank sum tests, applying FDR correction. In the blinded duplicates, the intraclass correlation was just under 97% for TCR richness and averaged about 73% across around 66 gene segments. Not all clones reach the TCRdb copy of this immuneACCESS table, which keeps in-frame sequences only. Checked studies attribute under half of the gap to unresolved V genes and leave the rest unexplained. V and J calls and clone size are copied from that table; D and trimming were computed from the DNA. This sample's table contains tens of thousands of clones. The ten top clones hold about 8.8% of the sample.

Results the study describes overall, beyond this receptor: Whether associations preceded infection or resulted from infection could not be shown with the cross-sectional design, and effector/memory subsets and HPV-specific T cells were not isolated. Because T-cell numbers per sample were unknown, differences in richness could reflect varying T-cell content rather than repertoire biology. Lower TRBV6-7 relative abundance was observed in cases than in controls (around 0.1% versus 0.15%; Bonferroni P = 0.0008). Significantly higher TCR repertoire richness was observed in CIN3+ cases than in controls across sequencing depths, whereas no difference in evenness was found. Random forest classifiers that combined richness and V gene abundances separated cases from controls with an estimated AUC of approximately 0.78.

Remarks on this clone: Its recognized antigen is unknown. The read comes to an end 3 residues before the CDR3 does, leaving the germline J gene to fill in the end.

The germline V gene encodes CDR1 SGHTA and CDR2 FQGNSA. The V and J ends are trimmed by 3 bases and 5 bases, leaving 13 bases between them. Its CDR3 holds 14 amino acids, cysteine through phenylalanine. Shown are 33 bases from within the CDR3, in frame from base 1. The TCR originated in a woman between 18 and 75 years old with a cervical HPV16 infection that either progressed to CIN3+ or cleared (not recorded which). Sequencing input: blood buffy coat. This receptor chain uses TRBV7-2 and TRBJ1-1; the D gene is perhaps TRBD1, on 6 matching bases. The CDR3 DNA, read in part, is TGTGCCAGCAGCTTCAAACGACAGGTAACTGAA. The translation is CASSFKRQVTE. The whole CDR3 protein reads CASSFKRQVTEAFF.